One sample yielded the 22 T cell receptor beta chains listed below, sequenced in a study of T-cell memory formation after mild COVID-19. TCRdb fed the 5' RACE reads into MiXCR, producing one record per CDR3 protein. Among roughly 450,000 distinct CDR3 sequences listed, approximately 18% were seen once. The sample comprised PBMCs or a T cell subset sorted from them (not recorded which). All receptors come from an adult woman who had mild COVID-19 (a few samples of this study predate the infection). Cell type and time point are not known.

The chain employs TRBV7-3 and TRBJ2-6, with unresolved D. V dropped 7 bases and J dropped 0 bases, with 10 bases sitting between them. The CDR3 has 15 amino acids. The V gene's germline CDR1 is SGHTA and CDR2 FQGTGA. CDR3 nucleotide sequence: TGTGCCAGCATGGTCCAGACCTCTGGGGCCAACGTCCTGACTTTC. This gives the protein CASMVQTSGANVLTF. Filled out from reference TRBV7-3 and TRBJ2-6, the complete variable domain reads GAGVSQTPSNKVTEKGKYVELRCDPISGHTALYWYRQSLGQGPEFLIYFQGTGAADDSGLPNDRFFAVRPEGSVSTLKIQRTERGDSAVYLCASMVQTSGANVLTFGAGSRLTVL.

This clonotype occurred many times. This chain joins TRBV20-1 and TRBJ1-1; D is undetermined. The germline V gene has CDR1 DFQATT and CDR2 SNEGSKA (reference sequence). Trimming cost V 6 bases and J 1 base, with 6 bases left between them. The CDR3 sequence is 11 residues long. CDR3 coding DNA: TGCAGTGCAAGACAGAACACTGAAGCTTTCTTT. It encodes CSARQNTEAFF.

This clonotype has at least ten counts. The chain is built from TRBV12-3 or TRBV12-4 and TRBJ1-1; unclear D gene. V lost 6 bases and J 5 bases, leaving 10 bases between the germline ends. The CDR3 loop spans 12 amino acids. Here the CDR3 DNA reads TGTGCCAGCAGCCCCGGGCTGACTGAAGCTTTCTTT. Protein product: CASSPGLTEAFF.

This clonotype has more than one count but fewer than ten. The chain joins TRBV7-3 to TRBJ1-1, with D possibly being TRBD1 (6 bases). CDR1 SGHTA and CDR2 FQGTGA come from the germline V gene. The CDR3 has 15 amino acids. The germline V and J ends were trimmed by 5 bases and 0 bases, with 13 bases remaining between them. Here the CDR3 DNA reads TGTGCCAGCAGCCCGACGACAGGTATGAACACTGAAGCTTTCTTT. Protein sequence: CASSPTTGMNTEAFF.

This clonotype was picked up a small number of times. The gene calls are TRBV18 and TRBJ2-7, with 7 bases fitting TRBD2. With 1 base clipped from V and 0 bases from J, the junction kept 6 bases outside the gene matches. In germline, CDR1 is KGHSH, CDR2 LQKENI. This CDR3 comprises 16 residues. CDR3 nucleotide sequence: TGTGCCAGCTCACCACTGCTAGCGGAAAGCTCCTACGAGCAGTACTTC. Translated: CASSPLLAESSYEQYF.

This clonotype has a handful of counts. The chain employs TRBV7-3 and TRBJ1-1, with D tentatively TRBD1 (6 bases). The CDR3 loop spans 19 amino acids. The V and J ends lost 4 bases and 3 bases respectively, with 27 bases between them. Germline V CDR1 and CDR2: SGHTA, FQGTGA. CDR3 in amino acids: CASSSHYRRGLGLDTEAFF. The CDR3 region has the DNA TGTGCCAGCAGCTCCCACTACAGAAGGGGGTTAGGTCTGGACACTGAAGCTTTCTTT.

This clonotype was found many times. This chain links TRBV5-1 with TRBJ2-7, with D possibly called TRBD1 or TRBD2 (5 bases each). Germline lookup yields CDR1 SGHRS and CDR2 YFSETQ. Trimming cost V 4 bases and J 7 bases, with 15 bases left between them. The CDR3 has 13 residues. In DNA form, the CDR3 reads TGCGCCAGCAGCCTGGGACCGGAAGGGGAGCAGTACTTC. This gives the protein CASSLGPEGEQYF.

The rearrangement links TRBV5-6 to TRBJ2-1; TRBD2 might be the D (5 bases). There are 16 residues in the CDR3. Looked up from germline, CDR1 is SGHDT and CDR2 is YYEEEE. The germline V and J ends were trimmed by 1 base and 7 bases, with 18 bases remaining between them. The CDR3 coding sequence is TGTGCCAGCAGCTTGCTTAGTGGGAGTAATTTAAATGAGCAGTTCTTC. Translated: CASSLLSGSNLNEQFF.

This chain joins TRBV7-8 and TRBJ2-7; D gene unclear. The CDR3 covers 16 residues. From germline, CDR1 is SGHVS and CDR2 FQNEAQ. Trimming removed 4 bases at V and 3 bases at J, with 19 bases between. In DNA form, the CDR3 reads TGTGCCAGCAGCTCGACCCGGGCCCCTGCTCACTACGAGCAGTACTTC. This translates into CASSSTRAPAHYEQYF.

The CDR3 region has the DNA TGTGCCAGCAGCTTTGTACAAACTAATGAAAAACTGTTTTTT. Its protein is CASSFVQTNEKLFF. The chain is built from TRBV11-2 and TRBJ1-4; D is uncertain. Trimming removed 3 bases from V and 1 base from J, with 6 bases in between. This CDR3 contains 14 residues. From germline, CDR1 is SGHAT and CDR2 FQNNGV.

This chain joins TRBV20-1 and TRBJ2-1; 13 nucleotides line up with TRBD2. This CDR3 is 16 amino acids long. The V segment lost 1 base and the J segment 4 bases; nucleotides outside the gene matches: 4. From germline, CDR1 is DFQATT and CDR2 SNEGSKA (reference sequence). The CDR3 sequence: CSARAPGLAGYNEQFF. CDR3 DNA: TGCAGTGCTAGAGCCCCGGGACTAGCGGGATACAATGAGCAGTTCTTC.

The chain links TRBV30 to TRBJ2-1, with D unclear. CDR1 is GTSNPN, CDR2 SVGIG, per germline (reference sequence). The CDR3 is 10 amino acids. The germline V and J ends were trimmed by 5 bases and 2 bases, with 1 base remaining between them. CDR3 sequence (DNA): TGTGCCTGGGCCTACAATGAGCAGTTCTTC. It specifies CAWAYNEQFF. Using reference TRBV30 and TRBJ2-1 for the parts outside the CDR3, the full variable domain is SQTIHQWPATLVQPVGSPLSLECTVEGTSNPNLYWYRQAAGRGLQLLFYSVGIGQISSEVPQNLSASRPQDRQFILSSKKLLLSDSGFYLCAWAYNEQFFGPGTRLTVL.

The chain couples TRBV4-3 to TRBJ2-1; D assignment may be TRBD1 or TRBD2 (6 bases each). CDR1 and CDR2 from the germline V gene are LGHNA and YSLEER. V was clipped by 4 bases and J by 4 bases, with 17 bases between them. CDR3 size: 16 residues. The CDR3 reads CASSRWGRDKYNEQFF. In DNA form, the CDR3 reads TGCGCCAGCAGCCGATGGGGGCGGGACAAGTACAATGAGCAGTTCTTC.

The chain joins TRBV12-3 or TRBV12-4 to TRBJ2-7; D uncertain. Trimming shortened V by 1 base and J by 4 bases, and 8 bases separated the two germline ends. This CDR3 spans 13 amino acids. CDR3: CASSLVNPYEQYF. In DNA, the CDR3 is TGTGCCAGCAGTTTAGTTAATCCATACGAGCAGTACTTC.

This clonotype was seen only a few times. This chain links TRBV4-2 with TRBJ2-5; the D is unclear. CDR3 length: 15 residues. CDR1 and CDR2 from the germline V gene are LGHNA and YNFKEQ. Trimming stripped 0 bases from V and 2 bases from J, with 10 bases between. CDR3 sequence reads: CASSQEKTPQETQYF. Written as DNA, the CDR3 is TGTGCCAGCAGCCAAGAAAAGACACCTCAAGAGACCCAGTACTTC.

This clonotype has only a few counts. The V gene is TRBV5-1, the J gene TRBJ2-7, with D perhaps matching TRBD1 (6 bases). Germline V gene data show CDR1 as SGHRS and CDR2 as YFSETQ. The CDR3 spans 13 residues. Deletions cut 4 bases from V and 5 bases from J, with 13 bases between. CDR3 sequence: CASSTTGINEQYF. Here the CDR3 DNA reads TGCGCCAGCAGCACCACAGGGATCAACGAGCAGTACTTC.

There are a few counts of this clonotype. V is TRBV30 and J is TRBJ2-7; TRBD1 agrees at 7 bases. V was clipped by 3 bases and J by 4 bases; unmatched bases: 6. From germline, CDR1 is GTSNPN and CDR2 SVGIG (reference sequence). The CDR3 is 13 amino acids. The CDR3 DNA reads TGTGCCTGGAGGAGACAGGGAGCGTACGAGCAGTACTTC. Protein: CAWRRQGAYEQYF.

This clonotype was seen ten or more times. This chain links TRBV7-3 with TRBJ2-3; D not certain. This CDR3 spans 14 amino acids. The V gene lost 5 bases and the J gene lost 4 bases, with 13 bases spanning the gap. Germline V gene data show CDR1 as SGHTA and CDR2 as FQGTGA. The CDR3 here is CASSPSWAADTQYF. The CDR3 nucleotides are TGTGCCAGCAGCCCTTCCTGGGCCGCAGATACGCAGTATTTT. Filled out from reference TRBV7-3 and TRBJ2-3, the complete variable domain reads GAGVSQTPSNKVTEKGKYVELRCDPISGHTALYWYRQSLGQGPEFLIYFQGTGAADDSGLPNDRFFAVRPEGSVSTLKIQRTERGDSAVYLCASSPSWAADTQYFGPGTRLTVL.

At least ten counts were recorded for this clonotype. The V and J genes are TRBV27 and TRBJ2-1, with D perhaps TRBD2 (6 bases). Germline V gene lookup returns CDR1 MNHEY and CDR2 SMNVEV (reference sequence). Trimming removed 8 bases at V and 9 bases at J, with 26 bases between. The CDR3 has 16 residues. As DNA, the CDR3 is TGTGCCAGCCGTCCCCGGCCGGGGTGGGAGGCGGGTGAGCAGTTCTTC. Translating gives CASRPRPGWEAGEQFF.

The chain employs TRBV20-1 and TRBJ2-3; D might be TRBD2 (6 bases). The CDR3 contains 15 residues. V lost 3 bases to trimming and J lost 2 bases, with 15 bases between them. CDR1 is DFQATT and CDR2 is SNEGSKA in the germline V gene (reference sequence). CDR3 DNA sequence: TGCAGTGCTAGCGGTGTGGCGGGGACCACAGATACGCAGTATTTT. Its protein product is CSASGVAGTTDTQYF.

This clonotype was counted a few times. The J gene is TRBJ1-4, the V gene TRBV6-5, with D possibly TRBD1 on 5 matching bases. V shed 6 bases and J shed 2 bases, with 10 bases lying between them. Germline CDR1 and CDR2: MNHEY and SVGAGI. CDR3 length equals 14 residues. CDR3 DNA sequence: TGTGCCAGCAGAACAGGCGGGACTAATGAAAAACTGTTTTTT. Translation: CASRTGGTNEKLFF.

The chain is built from TRBV20-1 and TRBJ1-4; perhaps TRBD1 as D (5 bases). Germline CDR1 is DFQATT and CDR2 is SNEGSKA (reference sequence). CDR3 length equals 15 residues. V lost 0 bases and J lost 5, with 13 bases in between. The CDR3 loop is CSARDHQGANEKLFF. The CDR3 bases are TGCAGTGCTAGAGATCATCAGGGCGCAAATGAAAAACTGTTTTTT.